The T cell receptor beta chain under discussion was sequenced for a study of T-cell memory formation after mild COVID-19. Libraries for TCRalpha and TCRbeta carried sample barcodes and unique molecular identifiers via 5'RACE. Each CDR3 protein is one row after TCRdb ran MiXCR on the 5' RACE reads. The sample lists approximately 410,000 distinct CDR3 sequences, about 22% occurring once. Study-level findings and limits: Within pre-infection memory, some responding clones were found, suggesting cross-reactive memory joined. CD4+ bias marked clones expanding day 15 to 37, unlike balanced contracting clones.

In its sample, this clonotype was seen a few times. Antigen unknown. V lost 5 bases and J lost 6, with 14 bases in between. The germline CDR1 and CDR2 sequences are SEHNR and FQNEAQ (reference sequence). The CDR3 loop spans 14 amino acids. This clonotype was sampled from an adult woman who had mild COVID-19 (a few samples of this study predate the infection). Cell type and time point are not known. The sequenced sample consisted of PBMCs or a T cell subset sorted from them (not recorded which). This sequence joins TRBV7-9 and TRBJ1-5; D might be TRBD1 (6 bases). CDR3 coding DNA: TGTGCCAGCAGCCCTACAGGGTTTTCTCAGCCCCAGCATTTT. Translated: CASSPTGFSQPQHF.